The 24 T cell receptor beta chains below were found in one sample sequenced in a study of breast tumors, draining lymph nodes, adjacent tissues (dated by TCRdb to the mid-2010s). The lymph node samples were taken from the axillary draining lymph nodes of breast cancer patients. Libraries were prepared through multiplex PCR. TCRdb names Illumina HiSeq 2000 as the instrument used. TCRdb reprocessed the public reads (quality trimming at Q25 with fastp, clone calling with MiXCR) and kept in-frame beta chains. Rows with a matching CDR3 protein are joined into one entry that keeps the most common DNA and genes. Here the sample has around 130,000 distinct CDR3 sequences; about 20% occur a single time. The ten largest clones represent roughly 2% of the sample. Sequencing was performed on axillary lymph node tissue. These receptors were obtained from a female donor with breast cancer. Some clones in this sample may be carry-over from other donors' samples.

As concerns this clonotype: A much larger clone is a single base away; this may be a read error. The chain links TRBV6-5 to TRBJ1-2; no definite D call. The CDR3 has 12 amino acids. Germline values: CDR1 MNHEY, CDR2 SVGAGI. The CDR3 region has the DNA TGTGCCAGCAGCTCGTCTAGAGCTGGCCACACCTTC. Its translation: CASSSSRAGHTF.

For this clonotype: This may arise from a read error, as a much more abundant clone is one base away. This chain connects TRBV11-2 to TRBJ2-1; D unclear. Germline CDR1 and CDR2: SGHAT and FQNNGV. CDR3 length: 13 amino acids. In nucleotides, the CDR3 is TGTGCCGGCAGCTTAGAAAGGCTTGGCGAGCAGTTCTTC. The encoded protein is CAGSLERLGEQFF.

Concerning this clonotype itself: A single base separates this from a much larger clone, so it may be a read error. This rearrangement joins TRBV18 to TRBJ1-5, with a weak D call TRBD1 (6 bases). This CDR3 spans 15 amino acids. The germline V gene has CDR1 KGHSH and CDR2 LQKENI. This CDR3 reads CASSRYETGNQPQPF. CDR3 nucleotides: TGTGCCAGCTCACGATACGAAACAGGGAATCAGCCCCAGCCTTTT.

This clonotype was detected ten times or more. The rearrangement links TRBV15 to TRBJ1-2; D unclear. Germline values: CDR1 LNHNV, CDR2 YYDKDF (reference sequence). This CDR3 contains 12 residues. V lost 4 bases and J 4 bases, leaving 7 bases between the germline ends. The CDR3 region is CATSMDAYGYTF. The CDR3 DNA reads TGTGCCACCAGCATGGACGCCTATGGCTACACCTTC.

This clonotype has ten or more counts. The V call is TRBV6-5, the J call TRBJ2-1, with 7 bases matching TRBD2. After removal of 9 bases from V and 4 bases from J, the junction contained 6 bases not matched to a gene. Germline CDR1 reads MNHEY; CDR2 reads SVGAGI. This CDR3 spans 13 amino acids. The CDR3 is CASKREVYNEQFF. CDR3 nucleotide sequence: TGTGCCAGTAAGCGGGAAGTTTACAATGAGCAGTTCTTC.

With respect to this clonotype: Because it lacks the conserved phenylalanine or tryptophan at the end, this CDR3 is likely a read error. J is TRBJ1-2 and V is TRBV9; tentative D call: TRBD1 (5 bases). CDR3 length equals 16 residues. Germline-derived CDR1 and CDR2 are SGDLS and YYNGEE. V shed 5 bases and J shed 8 bases, with 25 bases lying between them. DNA for the CDR3: TGTGCCAGCAGTAGCCCCGGACAAGTCTTCTCGGGAGGCTACACCCTC. Protein: CASSSPGQVFSGGYTL.

This clonotype was seen ten or more times. This chain joins TRBV7-9 and TRBJ2-1, with 16 bases aligning to TRBD2. This CDR3 contains 18 residues. Germline CDR1 and CDR2: SEHNR and FQNEAQ (reference sequence). V shed 0 bases, J shed 8 bases, and the junction held 7 bases outside the gene matches. The CDR3 spells CASSLAQGLAGGTDEQFF. CDR3 nucleotides: TGTGCCAGCAGCTTAGCCCAGGGACTAGCGGGAGGGACGGATGAGCAGTTCTTC.

Note on this clonotype: This clone may be a read error of a much larger clone one base away. This rearrangement joins TRBV5-5 to TRBJ2-7, with a weak D call TRBD2 (7 bases). Trimming shortened V by 2 bases and J by 9 bases, and 21 bases separated the two germline ends. CDR3 length: 15 residues. Looked up from germline, CDR1 is SGHKS and CDR2 is YYEKEE (reference sequence). The CDR3, as DNA: TGTGCCAGCAGCTTTACCGGGACAACTGGCGGGGGGCAGTACTTC. Protein sequence: CASSFTGTTGGGQYF.

This clonotype was picked up many times. The rearrangement links TRBV28 to TRBJ1-5, with D unclear. Trimming shortened V by 6 bases and J by 2 bases, and 8 bases separated the two germline ends. Germline CDR1 reads MDHEN; CDR2 reads SYDVKM. This CDR3 region has 13 residues. The CDR3 DNA follows: TGTGCCAGCAGGAAAGGTGGCAATCAGCCCCAGCATTTT. It codes for CASRKGGNQPQHF.

This clonotype was seen once. This could be a read error, since a much larger clone is one nucleotide away. The chain combines TRBV5-6 with TRBJ2-1; TRBD2 agrees at 13 bases. V lost 4 bases and J lost 3; bases outside the gene matches: 10. This CDR3 has 18 amino acids. Germline V gene sequence: CDR1 SGHDT, CDR2 YYEEEE. The CDR3 DNA reads as TGTGCCAGCAGCATCGGACTAGCGGGGGAGGGCTGCTACAATGAGCAGTTCTTC. This codes for CASSIGLAGEGCYNEQFF.

Only one count was recorded for this clonotype. This may be a read error, as it is one base from a much larger clone. The chain recombines TRBV6-1 with TRBJ1-2; 7 bases are shared with TRBD1. This CDR3 is 14 amino acids long. Germline CDR1 MNHNS, CDR2 SASEGT. CDR3 protein: CGSRDSTPTSGYTF. For the CDR3, the DNA is TGTGGCAGCAGGGACAGTACCCCTACGAGTGGCTACACCTTC.

This clonotype has a count of ten or more. The chain uses TRBV11-3 and TRBJ2-5; D not certain. The CDR3 length is 12 residues. Per the germline V gene, CDR1 is SGHNT and CDR2 is YENEEA. Trimming shortened V by 5 bases and J by 3 bases, and 7 bases separated the two germline ends. Here the CDR3 reads CASSATEETQYF. CDR3 in DNA: TGTGCCAGCAGCGCCACAGAAGAGACCCAGTACTTC.

The chain employs TRBV6-5 and TRBJ1-1; the match to TRBD1 covers 8 bases. CDR1 is MNHEY and CDR2 is SVGAGI in the germline V gene. The CDR3 covers 14 residues. The V and J ends lost 2 bases and 2 bases, in that order; junction bases with no gene match: 1. The CDR3 nucleotides read TGTGCCAGCAGTTACCAGGGGGCAAACACTGAAGCTTTCTTT. This codes for CASSYQGANTEAFF.

The chain recombines TRBV3-1 with TRBJ2-7; 8 bases are shared with TRBD1. Per germline, CDR1 LGHDT and CDR2 YNNKEL (reference sequence). J lost 7 bases, V lost 1 base, and 9 bases had no gene match. The CDR3 totals 15 residues. CDR3 protein: CASSQVGQGAREQYF. For the CDR3, the DNA is TGTGCCAGCAGCCAAGTAGGACAGGGAGCGAGGGAGCAGTACTTC.

This clonotype was counted many times. The gene calls are TRBV6-5 and TRBJ2-1, with 10 bases fitting TRBD2. Losses at the gene ends were 8 bases for V and 8 bases for J; bases not matched to a gene: 9. The CDR3 totals 14 residues. Germline CDR1 is MNHEY and CDR2 is SVGAGI. In DNA form, the CDR3 reads TGTGCCAGCCAAACCGTAGCGGGAGGTTATGAGCAGTTCTTC. It translates to CASQTVAGGYEQFF.

Ten or more counts support this clonotype. J is TRBJ2-3 and V is TRBV29-1, with TRBD1 matching over 8 bases. Germline CDR1 and CDR2: SQVTM and ANQGSEA. V dropped 7 bases and J dropped 3; count of bases not matched to a gene: 12. The CDR3 consists of 15 residues. CDR3 nucleotides: TGCAGCGCCGAACCAGGACAGGGTTGGACAGATACGCAGTATTTT. Its protein is CSAEPGQGWTDTQYF.

This clonotype was picked up many times. This chain joins TRBV24-1 and TRBJ2-3, with 8 nucleotides matching TRBD2. V was pared by 3 bases and J by 4 bases, with 5 bases of the junction left unmatched. This CDR3 comprises 15 residues. Germline V gene sequence: CDR1 KGHDR, CDR2 SFDVKD. Here the CDR3 DNA reads TGTGCCACCAGTGATCCCGGGAGGGCCCCAGATACGCAGTATTTT. Translating gives CATSDPGRAPDTQYF.

This clonotype was counted only a few times. A much larger clone differs by one base, so this may be a read error. The chain carries TRBV15 and TRBJ1-5, with D perhaps TRBD1 (5 bases). CDR3 length equals 17 residues. The V gene's germline CDR1 is LNHNV and CDR2 YYDKDF (reference sequence). V lost 1 base and J lost 7, with 20 bases in between. The CDR3: CATSRGGGGRERQPQHF. The DNA for the CDR3 is TGTGCCACCAGCAGAGGAGGAGGTGGCAGGGAGAGACAGCCCCAGCATTTT.

This clonotype was seen repeatedly, ten times or more. The genes are TRBV20-1 and TRBJ2-1; 8 bases map to TRBD2. V shed 3 bases, J shed 9 bases, and the junction held 16 bases outside the gene matches. Germline V gene data show CDR1 as DFQATT and CDR2 as SNEGSKA (reference sequence). CDR3 length equals 16 residues. CDR3 bases: TGCAGTGCTAGGGAGGTGGGACTAGAATCATTTGGTGAGCAGTTCTTC. It encodes CSAREVGLESFGEQFF.

The CDR3, as DNA: TGTGCCAGCAGCTTAAACAGGCTCACTGAAGCTTTCTTT. Translation gives CASSLNRLTEAFF. The chain joins TRBV11-3 to TRBJ1-1, with D perhaps matching TRBD1 (5 bases). V was cut by 2 bases and J by 4 bases, with 8 bases left in between. CDR1 SGHNT and CDR2 YENEEA come from the germline V gene. The CDR3 runs 13 residues.

This clonotype was observed at least ten times. The V and J genes are TRBV7-3 and TRBJ2-1; 7 positions agree with TRBD1. The CDR3 is 13 amino acids. The V gene end was trimmed by 4 bases and the J gene end by 6 bases; junction bases not matched to a gene: 3. CDR1 and CDR2 (germline): SGHTA, FQGTGA. Here the CDR3 DNA reads TGTGCCAGCAGCTCTTACAGGGGCAATGAGCAGTTCTTC. It yields the protein CASSSYRGNEQFF.

This clonotype was counted at least ten times. The rearrangement links TRBV10-2 to TRBJ1-3; D is undetermined. V gave up 0 bases and J gave up 0 bases, with 9 bases separating them. From germline, CDR1 is WSHSY and CDR2 SAAADI. The CDR3 consists of 16 residues. CDR3 DNA: TGCGCCAGCAGTGAGTCTGACCGACTCTCTGGAAACACCATATATTTT. The encoded protein is CASSESDRLSGNTIYF.

This clonotype has at least ten counts. The V and J genes are TRBV10-3 and TRBJ2-3; 9 bases agree with TRBD2. CDR1 and CDR2 (germline): ENHRY, SYGVKD. V was clipped by 4 bases and J by 0 bases; unmatched bases: 23. There are 22 residues in the CDR3. The CDR3 nucleotides read TGTGCCATCAGTGGGCCCCCGACTAGCGGAGGGGGGATACATCCTAGCACAGATACGCAGTATTTT. Amino acid sequence: CAISGPPTSGGGIHPSTDTQYF.

This clonotype occurred many times. The chain couples TRBV20-1 to TRBJ2-1, with a tentative D call TRBD2 (5 bases). The CDR3 is 15 amino acids. V was pared by 0 bases and J by 3 bases, with 12 bases between. Germline CDR1 DFQATT, CDR2 SNEGSKA (reference sequence). CDR3 nucleotides: TGCAGTGCTAGAGATATGAGGGCCCACTACAATGAGCAGTTCTTC. Protein product: CSARDMRAHYNEQFF.